This T cell receptor (beta chain) came from a study of T-cell reconstitution after alpha-beta-depleted transplantation in children. Overall study results and limits: Day-60 TCRbeta diversity that was high in some patients was derived from surviving recipient T cells and thymic progenitors.

TCRbeta library preparation incorporated unique molecular identifiers. A single record per CDR3 protein comes from TCRdb applying MiXCR to the PCR reads. Seen here are 450,000 to 550,000 distinct CDR3 sequences, over 10% observed once, and the top ten hold around 15%. As concerns this clonotype: Its antigen is still unknown.

Per germline, CDR1 SGHTA and CDR2 FQGNSA. The V gene lost 0 bases and the J gene lost 7 bases, with 13 bases spanning the gap. The CDR3 is 15 amino acids. This TCR was recovered from a female patient aged 2 to 10 who had a stem cell transplant for aplastic anemia, so the T cells may come from the graft donor. The chain uses TRBV7-2 and TRBJ1-5, with D possibly matching TRBD1 (5 bases). The material sequenced was PBMCs, mostly from graft donor cells, taken 180 days after TCRalphabeta/CD19-depleted stem cell transplant. This CDR3 reads CASSLASGGLQPQHF. Written as DNA, the CDR3 is TGTGCCAGCAGCTTAGCATCGGGGGGACTACAGCCCCAGCATTTT.